The rows below give T cell receptor beta chains drawn from one sample of a study of blood T cell repertoires in COVID-19. Sequencing used immunoSEQ multiplex PCR; TCRdb keeps in-frame clones, though not all of them. The sample lists 250,000 to 350,000 clones, approximately 90% occurring once. The source material was peripheral blood. These receptors were taken from a man aged 25 to 45 with acute or convalescent COVID-19. CDR3s include the opening cysteine and the closing phenylalanine or tryptophan. The D gene is left open where the match is weak. Clone size is stated in some rows and not others, as once, few, many or a class when expanded.

D gene	CDR3 length	V gene	J gene	clone size	CDR3 protein	CDR3 DNA
NA	13	TRBV7-9	TRBJ1-1	NA	CASSLDLNTEAFF	TGTGCCAGCAGCTTAGACCTAAACACTGAAGCTTTCTTT
TRBD2	16	TRBV4-1	TRBJ2-5	NA	CASSQDGLAGVETQYF	TGCGCCAGCAGCCAAGATGGACTAGCGGGGGTGGAGACCCAGTACTTC
NA	16	TRBV5-6	TRBJ1-2	once	CASSLNRQTSNYGYTF	TGTGCCAGCAGCTTGAATCGACAGACGTCTAACTATGGCTACACCTTC
NA	16	TRBV28	TRBJ1-5	NA	CASSLPQRNSNQPQHF	TGTGCCAGCAGCCTCCCTCAGCGGAATAGCAATCAGCCCCAGCATTTT
TRBD1	14	TRBV2	TRBJ1-6	NA	CASLPQGINSPLHF	TGTGCCAGCCTCCCACAGGGGATTAATTCACCCCTCCACTTT
NA	12	TRBV12-3/TRBV12-4	TRBJ2-3	few	CASSLLRDTQYF	TGTGCCAGCAGTCTTCTTCGAGATACGCAGTATTTT
NA	15	TRBV19	TRBJ1-5	NA	CASSILDSYNQPQHF	TGTGCCAGTAGTATCCTAGACAGCTACAATCAGCCCCAGCATTTT
NA	12	TRBV5-5	TRBJ2-1	once	CASSQRQGHQFF	TGTGCCAGCAGCCAGAGACAAGGCCATCAGTTCTTC
TRBD1	18	TRBV5-1	TRBJ2-6	NA	CASSLKTGGASGANVLTF	TGCGCCAGCAGCTTAAAGACAGGGGGCGCCTCTGGGGCCAACGTCCTGACTTTC
NA	13	TRBV10-2	TRBJ1-2	NA	CASSNINEDGYTF	TGCGCCAGCAGCAATATAAACGAGGATGGCTACACCTTC
TRBD1	18	TRBV15	TRBJ2-2	NA	CATSRGGGQGALNGELFF	TGTGCCACCAGCAGAGGGGGTGGACAGGGGGCGTTGAACGGGGAGCTGTTTTTT
NA	18	TRBV5-8	TRBJ1-3	NA	CASRGRLGREDSGNTIYF	TGTGCCAGCAGGGGTCGTTTAGGCAGGGAAGACTCTGGAAACACCATATATTTT
TRBD2	13	TRBV9	TRBJ2-5	NA	CASSPTPGGTQYF	TGTGCCAGCAGCCCGACCCCGGGAGGGACCCAGTACTTC
NA	14	TRBV6-6	TRBJ1-5	NA	CASSYEGYGQPQHF	TGTGCCAGCAGTTATGAGGGTTATGGCCAGCCCCAGCATTTT
NA	13	TRBV5-1	TRBJ1-1	few	CASSSGQPPEAFF	TGCGCCAGCAGCTCCGGACAGCCGCCTGAAGCTTTCTTT
NA	13	TRBV27	TRBJ2-7	NA	CASSFYRDYEQYF	TGTGCCAGCAGTTTTTACCGAGACTACGAGCAGTACTTC
NA	15	TRBV28	TRBJ1-5	NA	CASSRRVGSNQPQHF	TGTGCCAGCAGCCGACGCGTGGGGAGTAATCAGCCCCAGCATTTT
TRBD1	14	TRBV5-1	TRBJ1-2	NA	CASGDRVGSYGYTF	TGCGCCAGCGGGGACAGGGTCGGAAGCTATGGCTACACCTTC
NA	15	TRBV7-2	TRBJ1-1	once	CASSSGSGLNTEAFF	TGTGCCAGCAGCTCCGGATCAGGGCTTAACACTGAAGCTTTCTTT
NA	13	TRBV6-1	TRBJ1-5	NA	CASSDEGGQPQHF	TGTGCCAGCAGTGATGAGGGAGGGCAGCCCCAGCATTTT
NA	15	TRBV7-9	TRBJ2-2	NA	CASSPVERFTGELFF	TGTGCCAGCAGTCCAGTAGAGAGGTTCACCGGGGAGCTGTTTTTT
TRBD1	16	TRBV9	TRBJ1-5	NA	CASSPGQGGRNQPQHF	TGTGCCAGCAGCCCAGGACAGGGCGGGCGCAATCAGCCCCAGCATTTT
TRBD1	15	TRBV5-4	TRBJ2-2	NA	CASSLSGGGHGELFF	TGTGCCAGCAGCCTGTCAGGGGGCGGTCACGGGGAGCTGTTTTTT
TRBD2	15	TRBV3-1/TRBV3-2	TRBJ2-3	NA	CASSPLAGVTDTQYF	TGTGCCAGCAGCCCCTTAGCGGGAGTAACAGATACGCAGTATTTT
NA	13	TRBV5-1	TRBJ2-7	NA	CASSGVLDSEQYF	TGCGCCAGCAGCGGTGTGTTGGACTCCGAGCAGTACTTC
NA	13	TRBV23-1	TRBJ2-1	NA	CASSQAAVNEQFF	TGCGCCAGCAGTCAAGCGGCAGTCAATGAGCAGTTCTTC
NA	16	TRBV7-9	TRBJ1-6	NA	CASSSPGGLKNSPLHF	TGTGCCAGCAGCTCCCCAGGAGGACTGAAGAATTCACCCCTCCACTTT
NA	16	TRBV5-1	TRBJ1-2	once	CASSELEGDGNYGYTF	TGCGCCAGCAGCGAGCTCGAGGGGGATGGTAACTATGGCTACACCTTC
TRBD1	12	TRBV12-3/TRBV12-4	TRBJ2-7	NA	CASRTTGVEQYF	TGTGCCAGCAGAACTACAGGGGTCGAGCAGTACTTC
NA	14	TRBV11-2	TRBJ2-7	NA	CASSLVIATYEQYF	TGTGCCAGCAGCTTAGTTATAGCCACCTACGAGCAGTACTTC
NA	15	TRBV27	TRBJ2-3	NA	CASSDLGTSTDTQYF	TGTGCCAGCAGCGATCTAGGGACTAGCACAGATACGCAGTATTTT